The present TCR beta chain was sequenced within a study of monozygotic twins with inflammatory bowel disease. TCRdb derives one entry per CDR3 protein from the 5' RACE reads, leaving out DNA. The sample is made up of 300,000 to 400,000 distinct CDR3 sequences, and the top ten hold just over 2.5% of it. Sequenced input: blood. The source is a human donor with ulcerative colitis or Crohn's disease, or a healthy co-twin of an affected twin (not recorded which).

CDR3 protein: CASSLIFGAYEQYF. The chain carries TRBV27 and TRBJ2-7. Germline V gene lookup returns CDR1 MNHEY and CDR2 SMNVEV (reference sequence). This CDR3 has 14 amino acids.